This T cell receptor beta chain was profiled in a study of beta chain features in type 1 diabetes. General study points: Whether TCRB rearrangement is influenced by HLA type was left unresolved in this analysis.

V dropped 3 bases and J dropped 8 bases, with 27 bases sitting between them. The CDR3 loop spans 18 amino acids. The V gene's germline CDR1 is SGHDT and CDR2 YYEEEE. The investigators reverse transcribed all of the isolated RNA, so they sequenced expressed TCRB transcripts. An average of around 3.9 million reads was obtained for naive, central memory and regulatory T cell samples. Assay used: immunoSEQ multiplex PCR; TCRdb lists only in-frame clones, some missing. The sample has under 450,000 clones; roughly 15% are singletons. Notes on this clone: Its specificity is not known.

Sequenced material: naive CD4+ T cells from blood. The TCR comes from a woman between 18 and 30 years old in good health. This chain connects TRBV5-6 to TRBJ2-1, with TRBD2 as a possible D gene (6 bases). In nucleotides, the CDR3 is TGTGCCAGCAGCTCCAACCTGCGACTAGTTTTTTTCGCGGATGAGCAGTTCTTC. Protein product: CASSSNLRLVFFADEQFF.